Listed below are T cell receptor beta chains from one sample, sequenced in a study of blood T cell repertoires in COVID-19. Clones were read by immunoSEQ multiplex PCR, and TCRdb kept only the in-frame ones, dropping some. The repertoire has roughly 320,000 clones, 90% of them found once; the top ten carry around 3.9%. The specimen was PBMCs or T cells enriched from blood (not recorded which). The receptors stem from a woman younger than 45 who had been exposed to COVID-19. Each CDR3 is given with its conserved first and last residue. Fields, in order: J gene, clone size, V gene, D gene, CDR3 DNA, CDR3 protein. D genes are given only for firm matches. Only part of the rows carry a size: once, few, many, or a class if the clone is expanded.

>TRBJ2-7|once|TRBV5-6|TRBD2
TGTGCCAGCAGCTTCGGGACTACAGCCTACGAGCAGTACTTC
CASSFGTTAYEQYF
>TRBJ2-4|NA|TRBV29-1|NA
TGCAGCCCCACCTGGCACATTCAGTACTTC
CSPTWHIQYF
>TRBJ1-6|NA|TRBV6-5|NA
TGTGCCAGCAGTCGCGCGGGGGGCGATTATTCACCCCTCCACTTT
CASSRAGGDYSPLHF
>TRBJ2-7|once|TRBV7-2|TRBD2
TGTGCCAGCAGCACGACTAGCGGGGGGGCAGGAAACGAGCAGTACTTC
CASSTTSGGAGNEQYF
>TRBJ1-1|NA|TRBV7-2|NA
TGTGCCAGCAGCTTAGTTAGCCCAGGGCTGACTGAAGCTTTCTTT
CASSLVSPGLTEAFF
>TRBJ1-5|few|TRBV6-5|TRBD1
TGTGCCAGCAGTTCAGGACAGGGTCGCAATCAGCCCCAGCATTTT
CASSSGQGRNQPQHF
>TRBJ1-2|once|TRBV19|NA
TGTGCCAGTAGTACTAACAGGTACTATGGCTACACCTTC
CASSTNRYYGYTF
>TRBJ1-1|once|TRBV7-7|NA
TGTGCCAGCAGCTTGGACAGAGGGACTGAAGCTTTCTTT
CASSLDRGTEAFF
>TRBJ2-7|NA|TRBV24-1|NA
TGTGCCACCAGTGACGCAGGTAGTTACGAGCAGTACTTC
CATSDAGSYEQYF
>TRBJ1-5|NA|TRBV7-2|TRBD1
TGTGCCAGCAGTGGGCAGGGGGGACAGCCCCAGCATTTT
CASSGQGGQPQHF
>TRBJ2-1|NA|TRBV5-1|NA
TGCGCCAGCAGCTTTCGATTCTTGGCGGCAGACTCCTACAATGAGCAGTTCTTC
CASSFRFLAADSYNEQFF
>TRBJ1-6|once|TRBV6-5|NA
TGTGCCAGCAGTTACTCGAGTAGCCCGCCAGGGCCCCTCCACTTT
CASSYSSSPPGPLHF
>TRBJ2-7|NA|TRBV5-1|NA
TGCGCCAGCAGCTCCTCCTGGGCAGGGAACGAGCAGTACTTC
CASSSSWAGNEQYF
>TRBJ1-6|many|TRBV11-2|TRBD1
TGTGCCAGCGGGGGACAGGGTAATTCACCCCTCCACTTT
CASGGQGNSPLHF
>TRBJ2-7|NA|TRBV6-2/TRBV6-3|TRBD2
TGTGCCAGCAGTGCTAGAGCGGGGGGGGTCGACGAGCAGTACTTC
CASSARAGGVDEQYF
>TRBJ2-1|NA|TRBV9|TRBD2
TGTGCCAGCAGTAAAGGCGGGGGGGCCTTCTACAATGAGCAGTTCTTC
CASSKGGGAFYNEQFF
>TRBJ2-7|few|TRBV5-6|TRBD2
TGTGCCAGCAGCCCTTGGGGGGGGACCTTGCAGTACTTC
CASSPWGGTLQYF
>TRBJ1-1|NA|TRBV2|NA
TGTGCCAGCAGTGGACAAGGGAGGAACACTGAAGCTTTCTTT
CASSGQGRNTEAFF
>TRBJ1-2|NA|TRBV6-5|NA
TGTGCCAGCAGTTACGGGGGGGCGTTTTATGGCTACACCTTC
CASSYGGAFYGYTF
>TRBJ1-5|NA|TRBV27|NA
TGTGCCAGCAGTAGAACAGGGACCAGTCAGCCCCAGCATTTT
CASSRTGTSQPQHF
>TRBJ2-3|NA|TRBV24-1|NA
TGTGCCACCAGTGACGAAGACAGGACGAGCACAGATACGCAGTATTTT
CATSDEDRTSTDTQYF
>TRBJ1-4|NA|TRBV9|NA
TGTGCCAGCAGCGTTGGGTACACAGGGCCTAATGAAAAACTGTTTTTT
CASSVGYTGPNEKLFF
>TRBJ2-7|NA|TRBV15|TRBD1
TGTGCCACCAGCAGCCGGGACAGGCAAGGAAGGTCGTCCTACGAGCAGTACTTC
CATSSRDRQGRSSYEQYF
>TRBJ2-1|once|TRBV9|TRBD2
TGTGCCAGCAGCCCTAGACAAGCGGGGATCTACAATGAGCAGTTCTTC
CASSPRQAGIYNEQFF
>TRBJ2-5|NA|TRBV7-2|TRBD2
TGTGCCAGCAGCTTGGGACTAGCGGGGAACTCTAAACGGGAGACCCAGTACTTC
CASSLGLAGNSKRETQYF
>TRBJ1-2|NA|TRBV7-9|NA
TGTGCCAGCAGCTTGGGCCGGGAACCCTATGGCTACACCTTC
CASSLGREPYGYTF
>TRBJ2-2|NA|TRBV6-5|NA
TGTGCCAGCAGTTACTCGTACGGGTCCGGGGAGCTGTTTTTT
CASSYSYGSGELFF
>TRBJ1-2|NA|TRBV14|TRBD1
TGTGCCAGCAGCCCTAGGACAGGCGGGGGCTACACCTTC
CASSPRTGGGYTF
>TRBJ1-5|NA|TRBV29-1|TRBD1
TGCAGCGCCGGACAGGGGGTCAATCAGCCCCAGCATTTT
CSAGQGVNQPQHF
>TRBJ1-6|NA|TRBV18|TRBD1
TGTGCCAGCTCATTTCTGGGACAGGTTAACCAAGGACCCCTCCACTTT
CASSFLGQVNQGPLHF
>TRBJ2-5|few|TRBV29-1|TRBD1
TGCAGCGTTGGACCCGGGACAGGGGAAGAGACCCAGTACTTC
CSVGPGTGEETQYF
>TRBJ2-7|NA|TRBV5-1|NA
TGCGCCAGCAGCTTGGAGACAGGACACTACGAGCAGTACTTC
CASSLETGHYEQYF
>TRBJ1-2|NA|TRBV19|TRBD1
TGTGCCAGTATGGGGAGCGACAGGGTCGTTGGCTACACCTTC
CASMGSDRVVGYTF
>TRBJ1-4|once|TRBV2|NA
TGTGCCAGCAGTGTCAGGTTTAATGAAAAACTGTTTTTT
CASSVRFNEKLFF
>TRBJ1-6|NA|TRBV7-9|TRBD1
TGTGCCAGCAGCTCCGGACAGGCAAATTCACCCCTCCACTTT
CASSSGQANSPLHF
>TRBJ2-1|NA|TRBV7-9|TRBD2
TGTGCCAGCAGCTGGGGAGGGGAGAATTACAATGAGCAGTTCTTC
CASSWGGENYNEQFF
>TRBJ1-5|few|TRBV4-3|NA
TGCGCCAGCAGCCAGGGCGGGTGGGGTAGCAATCAGCCCCAGCATTTT
CASSQGGWGSNQPQHF
>TRBJ1-6|NA|TRBV7-9|NA
TGTGCCAGCAGCTTAGTAGCGGAAGCACCCCTCCACTTT
CASSLVAEAPLHF
>TRBJ2-7|NA|TRBV9|NA
TGTGCCAGCAGCGTAGGGGTTAACAGACCCCCCTACGAGCAGTACTTC
CASSVGVNRPPYEQYF
>TRBJ1-5|NA|TRBV19|NA
TGTGCCAGTAGCCAAGGCCCCCCAGGGTTTCATCAGCCCCAGCATTTT
CASSQGPPGFHQPQHF
>TRBJ1-2|NA|TRBV25-1|NA
TGTGCCAGCAGTGGACTAGGTCGACGCAACTATGGCTACACCTTC
CASSGLGRRNYGYTF
>TRBJ2-7|NA|TRBV18|NA
TGTGCCAGCTCACCACCCAGTTTGTACGAGCAGTACTTC
CASSPPSLYEQYF
>TRBJ1-3|NA|TRBV18|TRBD1
TGTGCCAGCTCACCAACCGAGACAGGGTCTTCGGGAAACACCATATATTTT
CASSPTETGSSGNTIYF
>TRBJ2-2|NA|TRBV18|NA
TGTGCCAGCTCACCACCCTCTGGGCAGGGCTTGTTGTTTTTT
CASSPPSGQGLLFF
>TRBJ1-2|once|TRBV12-5|TRBD1
TGTGCTAGTGGTATCCCCCGGGACAGGGGCCACTATGGCTACACCTTC
CASGIPRDRGHYGYTF
>TRBJ2-7|NA|TRBV19|TRBD2
TGTGCCAGTAGTATGGGGGGAGGGCCCTCCTACGAGCAGTACTTC
CASSMGGGPSYEQYF